This TCR beta chain was documented in a study of T cell responses to AZD1222 COVID-19 vaccine. Points from the study as a whole: Clonal diversity was possibly underestimated; the donors were predominantly white British and more often female.

Concerning this clone itself: The antigen remains unidentified.

Germline CDR1 MNHEY, CDR2 SMNVEV (reference sequence). The CDR3 runs 13 residues. The V and J ends lost 3 bases and 11 bases, in that order; junction bases with no gene match: 9. Libraries were prepared by immunoSEQ multiplex PCR; TCRdb keeps only in-frame clonotypes and omits some of them. Of some 200,000 clones listed, about nine tenths are singletons. The chain carries TRBV27 and TRBJ1-1, with 7 positions matching TRBD1. The sequence came from an adult in good health. This material consisted of peripheral blood, taken on day 0 of AZD1222 vaccination. This CDR3 reads CASSFIGGSNAFF. The CDR3 nucleotides are TGTGCCAGCAGTTTTATAGGGGGCAGTAATGCTTTCTTT.